The clone carrying this TCR beta chain was detected many times. Its antigen is not known. RNA transcripts were the template, and TCR beta CDR3 regions were amplified from them. In the first round, RT-PCR was carried out with HTBI primers, and a multiplex PCR formed the second round. TCRdb redid the calling of the multiplex PCR reads with MiXCR, one entry per CDR3 protein. Of about 410,000 distinct CDR3 sequences in the sample, roughly 18% are singletons; the top ten hold 1.6%. The sample comes from a study of Graves' ophthalmopathy and Graves' hyperthyroidism. General study results and limits: Blood samples also showed most expanded thyroid clonotypes exceeding 0.001 frequency.

Material: peripheral blood. The clonotype was recovered from a woman aged 18-29 years with Graves' ophthalmopathy.

The CDR3 region has the DNA TGTGCCAGCAGTGGGCCCCCAGATAGCAATCAGCCCCAGCATTTT. Its protein product is CASSGPPDSNQPQHF. The gene calls are TRBV2 and TRBJ1-5, with D hard to call. Looked up from germline, CDR1 is SNHLY and CDR2 is FYNNEI. This CDR3 spans 15 amino acids. V was trimmed by 4 bases and J by 0 bases, leaving 10 bases between them. The variable domain in full, completed from reference TRBV2 and TRBJ1-5, reads EPEVTQTPSHQVTQMGQEVILRCVPISNHLYFYWYRQILGQKVEFLVSFYNNEISEKSEIFDDQFSVERPDGSNFTLKIRSTKLEDSAMYFCASSGPPDSNQPQHFGDGTRLSIL.